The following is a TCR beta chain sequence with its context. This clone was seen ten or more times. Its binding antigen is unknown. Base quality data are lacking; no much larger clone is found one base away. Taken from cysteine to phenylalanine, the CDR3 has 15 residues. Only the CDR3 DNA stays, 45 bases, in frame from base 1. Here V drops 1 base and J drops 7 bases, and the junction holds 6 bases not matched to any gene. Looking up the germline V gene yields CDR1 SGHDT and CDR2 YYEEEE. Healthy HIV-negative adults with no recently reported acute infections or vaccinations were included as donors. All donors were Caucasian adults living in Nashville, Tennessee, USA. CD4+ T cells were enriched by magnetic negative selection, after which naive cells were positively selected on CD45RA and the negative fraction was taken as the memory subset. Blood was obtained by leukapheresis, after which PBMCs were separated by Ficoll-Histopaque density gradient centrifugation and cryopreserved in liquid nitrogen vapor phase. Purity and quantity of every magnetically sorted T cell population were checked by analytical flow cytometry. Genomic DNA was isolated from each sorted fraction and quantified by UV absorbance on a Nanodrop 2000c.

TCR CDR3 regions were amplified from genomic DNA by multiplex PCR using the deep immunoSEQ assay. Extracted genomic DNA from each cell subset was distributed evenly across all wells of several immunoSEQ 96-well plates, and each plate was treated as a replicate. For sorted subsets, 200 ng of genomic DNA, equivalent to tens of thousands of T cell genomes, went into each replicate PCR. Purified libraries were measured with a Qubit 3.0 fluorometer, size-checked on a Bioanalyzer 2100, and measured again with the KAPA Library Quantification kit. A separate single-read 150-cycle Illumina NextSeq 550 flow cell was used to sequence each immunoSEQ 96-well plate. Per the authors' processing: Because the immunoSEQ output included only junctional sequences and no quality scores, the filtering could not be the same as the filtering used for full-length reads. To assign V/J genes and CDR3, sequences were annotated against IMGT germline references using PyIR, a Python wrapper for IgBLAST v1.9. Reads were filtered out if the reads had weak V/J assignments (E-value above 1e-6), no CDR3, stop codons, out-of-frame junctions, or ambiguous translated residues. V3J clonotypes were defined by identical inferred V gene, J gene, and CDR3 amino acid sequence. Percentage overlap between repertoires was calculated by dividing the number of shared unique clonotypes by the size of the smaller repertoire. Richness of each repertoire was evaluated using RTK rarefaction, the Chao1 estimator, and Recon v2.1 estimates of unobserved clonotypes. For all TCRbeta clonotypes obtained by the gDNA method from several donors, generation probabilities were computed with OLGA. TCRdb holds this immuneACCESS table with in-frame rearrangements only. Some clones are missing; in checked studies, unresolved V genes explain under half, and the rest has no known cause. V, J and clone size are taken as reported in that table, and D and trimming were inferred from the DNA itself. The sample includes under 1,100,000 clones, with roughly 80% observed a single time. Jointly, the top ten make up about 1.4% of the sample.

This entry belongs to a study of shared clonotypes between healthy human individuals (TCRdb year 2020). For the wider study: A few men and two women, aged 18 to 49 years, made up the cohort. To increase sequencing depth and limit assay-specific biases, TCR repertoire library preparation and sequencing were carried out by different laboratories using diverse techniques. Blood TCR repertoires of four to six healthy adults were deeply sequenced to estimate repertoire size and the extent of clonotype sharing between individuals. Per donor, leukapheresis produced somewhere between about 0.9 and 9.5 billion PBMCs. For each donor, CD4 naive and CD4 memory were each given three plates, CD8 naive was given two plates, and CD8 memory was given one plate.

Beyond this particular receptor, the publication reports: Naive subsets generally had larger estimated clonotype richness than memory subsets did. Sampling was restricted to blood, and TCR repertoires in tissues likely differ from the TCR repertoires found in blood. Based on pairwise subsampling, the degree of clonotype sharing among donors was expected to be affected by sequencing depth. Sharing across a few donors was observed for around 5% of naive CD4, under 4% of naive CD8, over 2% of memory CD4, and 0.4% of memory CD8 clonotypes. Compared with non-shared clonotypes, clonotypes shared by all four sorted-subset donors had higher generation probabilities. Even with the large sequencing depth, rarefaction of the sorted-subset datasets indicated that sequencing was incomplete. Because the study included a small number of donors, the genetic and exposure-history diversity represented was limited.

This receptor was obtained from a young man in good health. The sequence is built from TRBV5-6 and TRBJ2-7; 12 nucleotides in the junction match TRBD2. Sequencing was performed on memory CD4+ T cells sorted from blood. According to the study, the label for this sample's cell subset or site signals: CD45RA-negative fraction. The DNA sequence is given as TGTGCCAGCAGCTTGCGACTAGCGGGAGTAAGGGAGCAGTACTTC. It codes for CASSLRLAGVREQYF.